Listed here is a single T cell receptor beta chain. The antigen remains undetermined. Sequencing used immunoSEQ multiplex PCR; TCRdb keeps in-frame clones, though not all of them. Here the sample spans around 2.1 million clones, around 95% being singletons. Trimming took 3 bases from V and 3 from J; bases not matched to a gene: 8. The CDR3 covers 16 residues. Germline V lookup: CDR1 KGHSH, CDR2 LQKENI. The data are from a study of shared clonotypes between healthy human individuals. Study-wide background: Participating donors consisted of a couple of women and a few men aged 18 to 49. Study conclusions and caveats: Apart from blood, nothing was sampled; tissue repertoires likely differ. Among donors, sharing of clonotypes was expected to be affected by sequencing depth.

The chain couples TRBV18 to TRBJ2-5; 9 nucleotides match TRBD1. The sequencing input was naive CD4+ T cells sorted from blood. Subset denoted: CD45RA+ positively selected. This clonotype originated in a young man in good health. CDR3 nucleotide sequence: TGTGCCAGCTCACCCTCCGAAGGACAGGGGAAAGAGACCCAGTACTTC. Its protein is CASSPSEGQGKETQYF.